This T cell receptor beta chain was captured by sequencing in a study of CD8 T cells in Susac syndrome. Random hexamers were used to reverse transcribe an amount of about 0.45 to 1 ug RNA. TCRdb reprocessed the immunoSEQ multiplex PCR reads with MiXCR, giving one entry per CDR3 protein. The sample includes roughly 200,000 distinct CDR3 sequences, over 90% of them seen just once. This CDR3 contains 14 residues. From germline, CDR1 is SGHNT and CDR2 YYREEE (reference sequence). V lost 2 bases and J lost 7, with 13 bases in between. This rearrangement joins TRBV5-4 to TRBJ2-1; D may match TRBD1 or TRBD2 (5 bases each). Sequenced input: CD4+ T cells from PBMCs. This sequence was found in a human donor with multiple sclerosis. The CDR3 reads CASSLGTLPNEQFF. The CDR3 DNA sequence: TGTGCCAGCAGCTTAGGGACGCTTCCGAATGAGCAGTTCTTC.